These 5 T cell receptor beta chains were sequenced from one sample in a study of blood T cells in healthy people across ages. The authors ran a second PCR of about 7 to 11 cycles using a sample-barcoded 5' primer and a J-beta primer mix. Each CDR3 protein gets one entry after TCRdb re-called the 5' RACE reads with MiXCR. The repertoire holds 760,000 or so distinct CDR3 sequences, with 25% as singletons. This sample was also put to use in a study of T cells of mothers and their children.

The specimen was blood. Every receptor here comes from a boy aged 5-17 years in good health.

The rearrangement links TRBV7-9 to TRBJ1-1; D is perhaps TRBD1 (5 bases). This CDR3 contains 13 residues. Germline loops: CDR1 SEHNR, CDR2 FQNEAQ (reference sequence). Trimming pared 5 bases from V and 6 bases from J, leaving 13 bases between. The CDR3 DNA reads TGTGCCAGCAGCCGGGACCGAATTGCTGAAGCTTTCTTT. It translates to CASSRDRIAEAFF.

This clonotype has a handful of counts. The chain employs TRBV7-9 and TRBJ2-5; 7 bases fit TRBD1. The V gene's germline CDR1 is SEHNR and CDR2 FQNEAQ (reference sequence). The CDR3 totals 15 residues. Trimming took 4 bases from V and 5 from J; bases not matched to a gene: 10. CDR3 DNA sequence: TGTGCCAGCAGCTCCCCGACAGGGCAGGTTGAGACCCAGTACTTC. Translation gives CASSSPTGQVETQYF.

J is TRBJ1-2 and V is TRBV5-1, with 8 bases identical to TRBD1. J was trimmed by 6 bases and V by 4 bases; bases with no gene match: 8. The CDR3 length is 14 residues. The germline CDR1 and CDR2 sequences are SGHRS and YFSETQ. The CDR3 loop is CASSPETGDNGYTF. The CDR3 DNA reads TGCGCCAGCAGCCCCGAGACAGGGGACAATGGCTACACCTTC.

This clonotype was seen more than once but under ten times. This chain joins TRBV3-1 and TRBJ2-7; TRBD1 aligns across 7 bases. From germline, CDR1 is LGHDT and CDR2 YNNKEL (reference sequence). V was clipped by 4 bases and J by 7 bases; unmatched bases: 7. CDR3 size: 13 residues. This CDR3 is CASSLGQLREQYF. As DNA, the CDR3 is TGTGCCAGCAGCCTGGGACAGTTGAGGGAGCAGTACTTC.

The chain has TRBV6-5 and TRBJ2-2, with TRBD2 matching 12 bases. The V gene end was trimmed by 6 bases and the J gene end by 4 bases; junction bases not matched to a gene: 6. Per the germline V gene, CDR1 is MNHEY and CDR2 is SVGAGI. The CDR3 is 16 residues long. The CDR3 bases are TGTGCCAGCAGAAGGACTAGCGGGACGGCCACCGGGGAGCTGTTTTTT. It codes for CASRRTSGTATGELFF.